A single sample gave rise to the 10 T cell receptor beta chains below, sequenced in a study of read filtering for tumor transcriptome and immune sequencing. From about 400 ng of RNA, a library with molecular barcoded alpha/delta and beta/gamma adaptors was made. MiXCR, run by TCRdb on the reads, gives a single entry per CDR3 protein. Of over 45,000 distinct CDR3 sequences listed, 20% to 25% are singletons. The sequenced sample was a population of CD138-negative cells sorted from bone marrow. These receptors were collected from a donor at least 40 years old with multiple myeloma.

This clonotype has a count of ten or more. The rearrangement uses TRBV6-6 and TRBJ1-1; D gene unclear. Germline lookup yields CDR1 MNHNY and CDR2 SVGAGI (reference sequence). The CDR3 is made up of 12 amino acids. V was cut by 8 bases and J by 3 bases, with 10 bases left in between. The CDR3 DNA reads as TGTGCCAGCGGGTGGGTTGACACTGAAGCTTTCTTT. It yields the protein CASGWVDTEAFF.

This clonotype has ten or more counts. This rearrangement joins TRBV24-1 to TRBJ2-3, with 10 positions matching TRBD1. V gave up 4 bases and J gave up 4 bases; unmatched junction bases: 7. CDR3 size: 16 residues. Germline V CDR1 and CDR2: KGHDR, SFDVKD. The CDR3 sequence is CATSESGTGVSDTQYF. The DNA for the CDR3 is TGTGCCACCAGTGAGTCCGGGACAGGGGTATCAGATACGCAGTATTTT.

This clonotype was found many times. The V gene is TRBV14, the J gene TRBJ2-3, with 7 nucleotides matching TRBD2. With V trimmed by 1 base and J by 1 base, 5 bases remained unmatched. The CDR3 spans 16 residues. The V gene's germline CDR1 is SGHDN and CDR2 FVKESK. This CDR3 reads CASSQASRGGTDTQYF. The CDR3 region has the DNA TGTGCCAGCAGCCAAGCATCTCGGGGGGGCACAGATACGCAGTATTTT.

Comment on this clonotype: The missing conserved phenylalanine or tryptophan at the end of this CDR3 makes a read error likely. The rearrangement uses TRBV11-2 and TRBJ2-4; 8 positions match TRBD1. Germline V gives CDR1 SGHAT, CDR2 FQNNGV. The CDR3 totals 13 residues. Trimming at V came to 5 bases and at J to 13 bases, leaving 10 bases not matched to a gene. The CDR3 region has the DNA TGTGCCAGCAGCCCCCTGGACAGGGATCGCCAGTACCTC. Encoded protein: CASSPLDRDRQYL.

A note on this clonotype: At one end the junction does not follow the germline gene, possibly because of a read error. The chain recombines TRBV28 with TRBJ2-1; 7 nucleotides align to TRBD1. The CDR3 extends over 13 amino acids. Looked up from germline, CDR1 is MDHEN and CDR2 is SYDVKM. CDR3 protein: CASSPDRNNEQFF. The CDR3 nucleotides read TGCGCCAGCAGCCCGGACAGGAACAATGAGCAGTTCTTC.

This clonotype was recorded a few times. V is TRBV20-1 and J is TRBJ2-7; TRBD2 aligns across 11 bases. V trimming: 0 bases; J trimming: 9 bases; junction bases outside the gene matches: 13. CDR3 length: 16 amino acids. Per germline, CDR1 DFQATT and CDR2 SNEGSKA (reference sequence). The CDR3 DNA follows: TGCAGTGCTAGAGATTCGGCTAGCGGGGGGCCCGGGGGGCAGTACTTC. Amino acid sequence: CSARDSASGGPGGQYF.

This chain connects TRBV28 to TRBJ2-5, with TRBD2 matching 13 bases. Trimming at V came to 8 bases and at J to 4 bases, leaving 4 bases not matched to a gene. The CDR3 has 14 amino acids. CDR1 and CDR2 from the germline V gene are MDHEN and SYDVKM. The CDR3 is CASQTSGGRETQYF. In nucleotides, the CDR3 is TGTGCCAGCCAGACTAGCGGGGGGAGAGAGACCCAGTACTTC.

The table lists this clonotype with a few counts. The chain joins TRBV27 to TRBJ1-6; tentative D call: TRBD1 (5 bases). There are 16 residues in the CDR3. V lost 6 bases to trimming and J lost 6 bases, with 18 bases between them. The V gene's germline CDR1 is MNHEY and CDR2 SMNVEV (reference sequence). CDR3 nucleotide sequence: TGTGCCAGCAGGCGCCCGGGGGGTATTGGTAATTCACCCCTCCACTTT. This codes for CASRRPGGIGNSPLHF.

This clonotype was found many times. The chain employs TRBV5-1 and TRBJ2-5; D is perhaps TRBD1 or TRBD2 (6 bases each). CDR3 length: 15 residues. Trimming took off 0 bases at V and 5 bases at J, with 14 bases between the two ends. Germline lookup yields CDR1 SGHRS and CDR2 YFSETQ. CDR3 in DNA: TGCGCCAGCAGCTTGGTTACGGGGGCCGACGAGACCCAGTACTTC. Protein: CASSLVTGADETQYF.

A word on this clonotype: With a much larger clone just one base away, this may be a read error. The chain uses TRBV7-3 and TRBJ2-1; D gene ambiguous. Looked up from germline, CDR1 is SGHTA and CDR2 is FQGTGA. This CDR3 is 16 amino acids long. CDR3 sequence (DNA): TGTGCCAGCAGCCTGGACCCCCACAGCTCCTACAATGGGCAGTTCTTC. It codes for CASSLDPHSSYNGQFF.